The clone carrying this TCR beta chain appeared a few times. Its antigen remains unknown. The data are from a study of radiotherapy plus CTLA-4 blockade in lung cancer. Whole-study findings and limits: The authors reported that early blood T cell clone dynamics, with interferon-beta, best predicted response.

CDR3 size: 13 residues. V shed 5 bases, J shed 11 bases, and the junction held 12 bases outside the gene matches. CDR1 and CDR2 (germline): SGHRS, YFSETQ. Clones were sequenced by immunoSEQ multiplex PCR, and TCRdb holds only the in-frame ones, with some missing. The table records over 35,000 clones, roughly 80% of them present only once. Material: peripheral blood, obtained from a patient treated with radiotherapy plus ipilimumab. The gene calls are TRBV5-1 and TRBJ1-1; 7 nucleotides align to TRBD1. The TCR sequence derives from a human donor with non-small cell lung cancer whose response to radiotherapy plus ipilimumab could not be evaluated. CDR3 in amino acids: CASRETGSGMAFF. CDR3 DNA: TGCGCCAGCAGGGAGACAGGGTCCGGTATGGCTTTCTTT.